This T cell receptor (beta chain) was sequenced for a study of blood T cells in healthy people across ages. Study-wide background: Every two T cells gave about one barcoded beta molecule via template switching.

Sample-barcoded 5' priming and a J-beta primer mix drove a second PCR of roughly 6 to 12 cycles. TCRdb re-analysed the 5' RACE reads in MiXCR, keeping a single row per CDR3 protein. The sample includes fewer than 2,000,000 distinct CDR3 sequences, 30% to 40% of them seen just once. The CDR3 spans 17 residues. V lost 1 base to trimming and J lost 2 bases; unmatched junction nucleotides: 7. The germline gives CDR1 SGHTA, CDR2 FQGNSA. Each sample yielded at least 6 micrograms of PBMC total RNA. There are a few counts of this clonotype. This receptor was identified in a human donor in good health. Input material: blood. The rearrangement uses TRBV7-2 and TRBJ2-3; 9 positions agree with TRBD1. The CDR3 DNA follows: TGTGCCAGCAGCTTAGAGAGGGACAGGGCCTCCACAGATACGCAGTATTTT. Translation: CASSLERDRASTDTQYF.